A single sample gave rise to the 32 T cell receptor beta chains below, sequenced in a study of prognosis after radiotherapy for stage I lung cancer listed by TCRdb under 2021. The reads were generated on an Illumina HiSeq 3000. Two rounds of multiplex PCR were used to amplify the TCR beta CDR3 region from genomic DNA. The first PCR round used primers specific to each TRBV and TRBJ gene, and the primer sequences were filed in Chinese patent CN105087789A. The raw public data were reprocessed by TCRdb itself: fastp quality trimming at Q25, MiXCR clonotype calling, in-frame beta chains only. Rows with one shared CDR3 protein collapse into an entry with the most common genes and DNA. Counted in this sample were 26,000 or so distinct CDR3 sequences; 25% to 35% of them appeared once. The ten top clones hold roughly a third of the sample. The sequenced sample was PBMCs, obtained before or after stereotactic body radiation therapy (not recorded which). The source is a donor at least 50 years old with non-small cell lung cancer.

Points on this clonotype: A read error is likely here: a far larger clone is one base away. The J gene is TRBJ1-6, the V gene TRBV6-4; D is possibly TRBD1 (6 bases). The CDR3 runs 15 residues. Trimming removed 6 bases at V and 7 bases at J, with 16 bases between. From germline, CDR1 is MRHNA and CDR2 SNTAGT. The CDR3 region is CASRGAMGGNSPLHF. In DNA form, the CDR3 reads TGTGCCAGCAGGGGGGCGATGGGCGGAAATTCACCCCTCCACTTT.

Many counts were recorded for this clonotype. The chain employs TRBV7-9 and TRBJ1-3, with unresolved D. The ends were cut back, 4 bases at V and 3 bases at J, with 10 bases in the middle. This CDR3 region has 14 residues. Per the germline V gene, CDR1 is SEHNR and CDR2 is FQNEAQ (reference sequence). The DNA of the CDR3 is TGTGCCAGCAGCTCCCGGACGGGTGGAAACACCATATATTTT. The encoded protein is CASSSRTGGNTIYF.

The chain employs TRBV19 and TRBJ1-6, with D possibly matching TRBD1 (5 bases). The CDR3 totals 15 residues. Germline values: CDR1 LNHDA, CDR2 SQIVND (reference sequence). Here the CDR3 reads CSGSIRETYNSPLHF. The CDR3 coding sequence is TGTTCCGGTAGTATCAGGGAAACCTATAATTCACCCCTCCACTTT.

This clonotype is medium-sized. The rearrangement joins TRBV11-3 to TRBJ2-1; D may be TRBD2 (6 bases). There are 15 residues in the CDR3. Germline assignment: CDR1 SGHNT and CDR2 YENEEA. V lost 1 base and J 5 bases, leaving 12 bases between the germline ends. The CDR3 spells CASSLVLRGDNEQFF. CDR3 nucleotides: TGTGCCAGCAGCTTAGTACTGCGGGGCGACAATGAGCAGTTCTTC.

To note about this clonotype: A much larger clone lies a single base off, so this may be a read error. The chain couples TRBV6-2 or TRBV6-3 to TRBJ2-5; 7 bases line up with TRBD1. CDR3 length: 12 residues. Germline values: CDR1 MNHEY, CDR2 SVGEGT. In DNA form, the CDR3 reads TGTGTCTCGGGACAGAATTTAAAGACCCAGTACTTC. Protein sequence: CVSGQNLKTQYF.

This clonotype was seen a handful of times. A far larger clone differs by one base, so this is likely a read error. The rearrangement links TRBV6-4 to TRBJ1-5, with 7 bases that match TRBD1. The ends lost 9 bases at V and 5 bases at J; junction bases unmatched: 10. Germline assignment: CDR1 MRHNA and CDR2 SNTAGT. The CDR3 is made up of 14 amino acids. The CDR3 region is CASHTGEPDQPQHF. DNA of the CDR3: TGTGCCAGTCACACAGGGGAACCCGATCAGCCCCAGCATTTT.

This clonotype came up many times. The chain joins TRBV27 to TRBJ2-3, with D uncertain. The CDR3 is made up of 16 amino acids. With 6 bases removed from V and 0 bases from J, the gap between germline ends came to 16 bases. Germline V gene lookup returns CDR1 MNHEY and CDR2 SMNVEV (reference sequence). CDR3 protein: CASRTQRSASTDTQYF. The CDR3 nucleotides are TGTGCCAGCAGGACTCAACGCTCGGCTAGCACAGATACGCAGTATTTT.

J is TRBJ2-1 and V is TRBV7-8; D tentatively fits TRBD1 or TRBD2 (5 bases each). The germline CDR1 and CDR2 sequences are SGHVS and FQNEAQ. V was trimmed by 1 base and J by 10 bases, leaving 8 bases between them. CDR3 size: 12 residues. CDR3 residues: CASSLERDEQFF. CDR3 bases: TGTGCCAGCAGCTTAGAACGGGACGAGCAGTTCTTC.

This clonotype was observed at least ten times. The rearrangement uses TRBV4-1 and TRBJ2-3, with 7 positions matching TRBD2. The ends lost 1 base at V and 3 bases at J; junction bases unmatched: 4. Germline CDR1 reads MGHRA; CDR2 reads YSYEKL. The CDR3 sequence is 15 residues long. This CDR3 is CASSQGVGGTDTQYF. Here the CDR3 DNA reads TGCGCCAGCAGCCAAGGGGTCGGGGGGACAGATACGCAGTATTTT.

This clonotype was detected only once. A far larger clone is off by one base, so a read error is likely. The CDR3 region is CASSETGGSGNTIHF. In DNA form, the CDR3 reads TGTGCCAGCAGCGAGACAGGGGGCTCTGGAAACACCATACATTTT. This chain joins TRBV2 and TRBJ1-3; 10 positions match TRBD1. Germline CDR1 SNHLY, CDR2 FYNNEI. The CDR3 runs 15 residues.

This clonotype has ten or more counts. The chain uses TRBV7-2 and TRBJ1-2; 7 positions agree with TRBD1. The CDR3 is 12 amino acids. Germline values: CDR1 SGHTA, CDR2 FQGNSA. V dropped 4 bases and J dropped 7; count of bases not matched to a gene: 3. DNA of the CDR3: TGTGCCAGCAGCTCCACAGGGGTTGGCTACACCTTC. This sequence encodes CASSSTGVGYTF.

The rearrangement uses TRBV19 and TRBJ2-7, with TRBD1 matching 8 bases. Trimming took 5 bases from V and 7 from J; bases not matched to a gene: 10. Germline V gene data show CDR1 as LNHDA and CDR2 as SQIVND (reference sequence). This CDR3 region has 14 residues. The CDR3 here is CASSSQQGAREQYF. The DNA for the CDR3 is TGTGCCAGTAGTTCCCAGCAGGGGGCGAGGGAGCAGTACTTC.

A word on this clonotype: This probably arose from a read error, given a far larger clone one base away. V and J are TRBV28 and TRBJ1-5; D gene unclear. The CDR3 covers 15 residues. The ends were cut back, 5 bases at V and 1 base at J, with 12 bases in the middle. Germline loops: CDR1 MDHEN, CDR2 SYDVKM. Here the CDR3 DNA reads TGTGCCAGCAGTAGCGGGAGGGTGAGCAATCAGCCCCAGCATTTT. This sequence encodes CASSSGRVSNQPQHF.

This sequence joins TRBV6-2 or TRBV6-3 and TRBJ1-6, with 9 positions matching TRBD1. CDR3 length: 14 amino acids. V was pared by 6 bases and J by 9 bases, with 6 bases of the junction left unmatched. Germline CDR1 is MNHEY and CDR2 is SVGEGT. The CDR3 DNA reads TGTGCCAGCAGGAGTGGACAGGGGCCTTCACCCCTCCACTTT. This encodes CASRSGQGPSPLHF.

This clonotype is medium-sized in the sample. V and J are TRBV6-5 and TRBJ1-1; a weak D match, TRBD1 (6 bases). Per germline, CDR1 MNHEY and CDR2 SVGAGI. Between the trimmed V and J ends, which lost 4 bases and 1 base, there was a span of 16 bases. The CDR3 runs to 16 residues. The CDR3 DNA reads TGTGCCAGCAGTTTGGACAGCGAAAATAGGAACACTGAAGCTTTCTTT. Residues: CASSLDSENRNTEAFF.

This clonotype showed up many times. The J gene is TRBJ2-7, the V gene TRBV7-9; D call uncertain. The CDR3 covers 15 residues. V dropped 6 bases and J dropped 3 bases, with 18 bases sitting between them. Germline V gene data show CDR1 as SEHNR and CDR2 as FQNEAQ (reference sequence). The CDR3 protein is CASSPQDPNHYEQYF. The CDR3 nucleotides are TGTGCCAGCAGTCCTCAGGACCCCAACCACTACGAGCAGTACTTC.

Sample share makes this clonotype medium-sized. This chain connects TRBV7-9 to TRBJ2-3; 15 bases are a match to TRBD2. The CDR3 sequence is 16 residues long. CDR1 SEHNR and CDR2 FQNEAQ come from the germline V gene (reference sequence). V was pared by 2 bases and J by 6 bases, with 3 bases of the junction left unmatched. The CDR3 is CASSLPGLAGGDTQYF. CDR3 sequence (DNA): TGTGCCAGCAGCTTACCAGGACTAGCGGGAGGGGATACGCAGTATTTT.

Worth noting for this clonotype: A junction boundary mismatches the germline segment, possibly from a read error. CDR3 coding DNA: TGCAGCGTTCGAACCGGACAGGGTGCGAACACCGGGGAGCTGCTTTTT. Residues: CSVRTGQGANTGELLF. This chain uses TRBV29-1 with TRBJ2-2, with TRBD1 identical over 8 bases. The CDR3 covers 16 residues. The germline V gene encodes CDR1 SQVTM and CDR2 ANQGSEA.

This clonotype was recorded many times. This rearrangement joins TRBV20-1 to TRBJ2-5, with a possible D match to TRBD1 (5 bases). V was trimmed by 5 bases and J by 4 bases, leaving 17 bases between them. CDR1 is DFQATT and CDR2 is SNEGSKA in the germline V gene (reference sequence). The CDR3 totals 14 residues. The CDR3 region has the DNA TGCAGTGCTCCTGTTCAGGGTAGGGGAGAGACCCAGTACTTC. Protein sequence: CSAPVQGRGETQYF.

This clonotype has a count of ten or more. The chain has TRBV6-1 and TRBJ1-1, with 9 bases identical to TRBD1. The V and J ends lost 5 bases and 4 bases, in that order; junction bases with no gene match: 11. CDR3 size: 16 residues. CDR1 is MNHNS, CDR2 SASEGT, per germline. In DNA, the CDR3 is TGTGCCAGCAGTAACCTTGGACAGGGGAGGATCACTGAAGCTTTCTTT. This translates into CASSNLGQGRITEAFF.

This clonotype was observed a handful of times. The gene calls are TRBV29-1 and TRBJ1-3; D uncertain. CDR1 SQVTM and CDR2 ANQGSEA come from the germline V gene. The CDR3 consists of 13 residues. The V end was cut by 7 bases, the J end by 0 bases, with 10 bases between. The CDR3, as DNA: TGCAGCGCGATGCCAAACTCTGGAAACACCATATATTTT. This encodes CSAMPNSGNTIYF.

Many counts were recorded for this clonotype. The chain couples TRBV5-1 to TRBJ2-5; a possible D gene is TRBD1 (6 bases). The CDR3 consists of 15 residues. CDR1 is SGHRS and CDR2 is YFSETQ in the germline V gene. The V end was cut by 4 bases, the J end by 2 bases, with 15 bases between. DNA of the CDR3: TGCGCCAGCAGCGTAACCGGGACACCACAAGAGACCCAGTACTTC. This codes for CASSVTGTPQETQYF.

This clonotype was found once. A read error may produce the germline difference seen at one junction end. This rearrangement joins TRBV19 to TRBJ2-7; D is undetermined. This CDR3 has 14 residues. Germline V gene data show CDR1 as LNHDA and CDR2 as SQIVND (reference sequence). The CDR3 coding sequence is TGTTCCAGTACTATCAACGCACCGTCCTACGAGCAGTACTTC. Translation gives CSSTINAPSYEQYF.

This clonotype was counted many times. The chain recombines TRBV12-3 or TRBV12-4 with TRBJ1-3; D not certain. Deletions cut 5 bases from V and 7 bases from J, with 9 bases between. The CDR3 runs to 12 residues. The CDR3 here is CASSRETNTIYF. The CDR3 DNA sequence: TGTGCCAGCAGTAGAGAGACGAACACCATATATTTT.

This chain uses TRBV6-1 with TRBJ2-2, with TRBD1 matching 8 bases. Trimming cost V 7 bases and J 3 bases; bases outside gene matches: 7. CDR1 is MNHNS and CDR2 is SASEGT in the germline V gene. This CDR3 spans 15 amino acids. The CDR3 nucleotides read TGTGCCAGCATGTCGGACAGGGCCCACACCGGGGAGCTGTTTTTT. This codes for CASMSDRAHTGELFF.

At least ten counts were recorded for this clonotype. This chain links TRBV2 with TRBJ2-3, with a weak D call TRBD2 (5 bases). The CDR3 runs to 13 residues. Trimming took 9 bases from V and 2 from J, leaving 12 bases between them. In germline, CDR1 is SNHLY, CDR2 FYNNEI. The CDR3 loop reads CARAGENTDTQYF. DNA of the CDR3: TGTGCCAGGGCGGGCGAGAACACAGATACGCAGTATTTT.

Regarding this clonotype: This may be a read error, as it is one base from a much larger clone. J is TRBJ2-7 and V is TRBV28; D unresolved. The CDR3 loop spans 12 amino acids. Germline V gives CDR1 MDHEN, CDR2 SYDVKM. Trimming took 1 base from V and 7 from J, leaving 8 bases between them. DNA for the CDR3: TGTGCCAGCAGTTTATCCCTGACAGAGCAGTACTTC. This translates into CASSLSLTEQYF.

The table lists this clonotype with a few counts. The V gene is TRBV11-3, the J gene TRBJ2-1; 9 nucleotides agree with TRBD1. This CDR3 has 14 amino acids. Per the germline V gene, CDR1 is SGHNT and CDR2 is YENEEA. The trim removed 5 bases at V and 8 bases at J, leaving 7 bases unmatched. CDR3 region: CASSRPGQGYEQFF. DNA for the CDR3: TGTGCCAGCAGCCGCCCGGGACAGGGCTATGAGCAGTTCTTC.

In DNA, the CDR3 is TGTGCCAGCAGTGACGCCTACGAGCAGTACTTC. Encoded protein: CASSDAYEQYF. The chain joins TRBV2 to TRBJ2-7; D is uncertain. The V end lost 3 bases, the J end lost 2 bases, and 2 bases lay between the germline ends. CDR1 SNHLY and CDR2 FYNNEI come from the germline V gene. CDR3 length: 11 residues.

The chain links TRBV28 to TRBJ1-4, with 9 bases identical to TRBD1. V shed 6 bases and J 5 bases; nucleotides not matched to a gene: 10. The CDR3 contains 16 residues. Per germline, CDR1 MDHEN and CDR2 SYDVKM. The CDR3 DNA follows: TGTGCCAGCAGCCAAGGTATGGGACAGGGAAATGAAAAACTGTTTTTT. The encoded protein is CASSQGMGQGNEKLFF.

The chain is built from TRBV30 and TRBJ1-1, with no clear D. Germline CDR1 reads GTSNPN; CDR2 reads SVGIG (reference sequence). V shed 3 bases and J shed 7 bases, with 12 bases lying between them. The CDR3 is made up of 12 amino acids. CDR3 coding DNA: TGTGCCTGGAGCGACGGACGGCGTGAAGCTTTCTTT. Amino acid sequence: CAWSDGRREAFF.

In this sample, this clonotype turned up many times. The CDR3 region is CASRLGQGSSGELFF. For the CDR3, the DNA is TGTGCCAGCAGATTGGGACAGGGATCATCCGGGGAGCTGTTTTTT. V is TRBV6-1 and J is TRBJ2-2; TRBD1 matches 9 bases. The CDR3 is made up of 15 amino acids. Germline V gene lookup returns CDR1 MNHNS and CDR2 SASEGT. V gave up 6 bases and J gave up 6 bases; unmatched junction bases: 8.